One T cell receptor (beta chain) is described in this entry. The data stem from a study of blood T cell repertoires in COVID-19. Here immunoSEQ multiplex PCR was the method, and the copy in TCRdb shows in-frame clones only, minus some. The sample includes some 300,000 clones, roughly nine tenths of them seen just once. The CDR3 has 16 residues. The V gene's germline CDR1 is SGHRS and CDR2 YFSETQ. V was trimmed by 0 bases and J by 1 base, leaving 13 bases between them. Sequencing was done on a sample of PBMCs or T cells enriched from blood (not recorded which). The receptor comes from a woman aged 25-40 years who had recovered from COVID-19. This chain joins TRBV5-1 and TRBJ1-1; weak D call: TRBD1 (5 bases). The CDR3 loop is CASSLVPDRTNTEAFF. Here the CDR3 DNA reads TGCGCCAGCAGCTTGGTCCCAGACAGAACGAACACTGAAGCTTTCTTT. Variable domain in full (rest from reference TRBV5-1 and TRBJ1-1): KAGVTQTPRYLIKTRGQQVTLSCSPISGHRSVSWYQQTPGQGLQFLFEYFSETQRNKGNFPGRFSGRQFSNSRSEMNVSTLELGDSALYLCASSLVPDRTNTEAFFGQGTRLTVV.